This is a list of T cell receptor beta chains from one sample in a study of molecular identifiers for immune sequencing clone quantification. TCRdb processed the PCR reads anew with MiXCR; each CDR3 protein has one entry. There are about 510,000 distinct CDR3 sequences in the sample; less than 30% occur only once, and under 0.85% lies in the top ten. Sequencing was done on a sample of naive CD8+ T cells from blood, with Jurkat cell RNA spiked in. The receptor source for this set is a human donor in good health. Some libraries in this study had Jurkat cell RNA spiked in. CDR3s include the opening cysteine and the closing phenylalanine or tryptophan. Fields, in order: J gene, V gene, CDR3 protein.

TRBJ1-1,TRBV5-1,CASRLWAEMNTEAFF
TRBJ1-1,TRBV4-3,CASSKTQENTEAFF
TRBJ1-2,TRBV9,CASSPRSGGKYGYTF
TRBJ2-7,TRBV28,CASSTSPGLALVYEQYF
TRBJ2-2,TRBV28,CATHIRKTSRDSLTGELFF
TRBJ2-5,TRBV7-2,CASSFILQGGGLLRETQYF
TRBJ2-7,TRBV19,CASSTVSGRLGEQYF
TRBJ1-1,TRBV9,CASSVADRGTEAFF
TRBJ1-5,TRBV6-1,CASSERSNQPQHF
TRBJ2-7,TRBV14,CASSYYGGLGTSADGQYF
TRBJ2-2,TRBV6-5,CASRVGRSNTGELFF
TRBJ1-2,TRBV6-5,CASSPDSHYGYTF
TRBJ2-1,TRBV30,CAWAVPVWPNEQLF
TRBJ1-2,TRBV20-1,CSARTRESGTANYGYTF
TRBJ1-1,TRBV6-2/TRBV6-3,CASSYTGAKAFF
TRBJ2-7,TRBV9,CASSVGDRGYEQYF
TRBJ1-1,TRBV6-5,CASSYSTGGLNTEAFF
TRBJ1-5,TRBV4-3,CASSLSDSLNQPQHF
TRBJ1-1,TRBV15,CATRDGGVLDTEAFF
TRBJ1-2,TRBV4-3,CASSQGTGVRGYTF
TRBJ1-2,TRBV2,CASSYGNSYTF
TRBJ2-1,TRBV30,CAWSVPLTNEQFF
TRBJ2-1,TRBV19,CASSSPRDSAYNEQFF
TRBJ2-3,TRBV11-2,CASSLADSDTQYF
TRBJ2-6,TRBV7-2,CASSLSLGANVLTF
TRBJ1-1,TRBV20-1,CSARVQMNTEAFF
TRBJ1-5,TRBV19,CASSNRGRSNQPQHF
TRBJ1-1,TRBV12-3/TRBV12-4,CASKGSLVAEAFF
TRBJ2-7,TRBV7-2,CASSLGQGQWEQYF
TRBJ1-2,TRBV10-2,CASSESRAGAESNYGYTF
TRBJ1-1,TRBV3-1,CASSPTVNTEAFF
TRBJ1-4,TRBV7-6,CASSQIMGTNEKLFF
TRBJ2-3,TRBV25-1,CASSTGEYTDTQYF